Following are 31 T cell receptor beta chains from one sample sequenced in a study of T cell responses to AZD1222 COVID-19 vaccine. Only in-frame clones appear in the TCRdb table, and some are missing; sequencing was by immunoSEQ multiplex PCR. The data show around 81,000 clones, nearly 85% seen once. The specimen was peripheral blood, collected on day 0 of AZD1222 vaccination. The receptors come from an adult in good health.

V usage is TRBV19 and J usage is TRBJ2-7, with 13 bases identical to TRBD2. CDR3 length: 15 amino acids. Germline loops: CDR1 LNHDA, CDR2 SQIVND (reference sequence). The ends lost 5 bases at V and 3 bases at J; junction bases unmatched: 4. DNA for the CDR3: TGTGCCAGTAGTGAGACTAGCGGGAGGTACTACGAGCAGTACTTC. This translates into CASSETSGRYYEQYF.

This rearrangement joins TRBV28 to TRBJ1-2; TRBD1 aligns across 7 bases. From germline, CDR1 is MDHEN and CDR2 SYDVKM. CDR3 size: 13 residues. The ends lost 5 bases at V and 7 bases at J; junction bases unmatched: 7. The CDR3: CASSTYRGFGYTF. The CDR3, as DNA: TGTGCCAGCAGTACGTACAGGGGCTTTGGCTACACCTTC.

The V call is TRBV10-1, the J call TRBJ2-3, with 8 bases fitting TRBD1. J lost 2 bases, V lost 0 bases, and 10 bases had no gene match. In germline, CDR1 is WNHNN, CDR2 SYGVQD (reference sequence). CDR3 length: 18 residues. CDR3 in DNA: TGCGCCAGCAGTGAGTCGAAACAGGGGGGATTAGCCACAGATACGCAGTATTTT. This encodes CASSESKQGGLATDTQYF.

The V call is TRBV2, the J call TRBJ1-5, with unresolved D. This CDR3 is built from 15 residues. V was trimmed by 6 bases and J by 1 base, leaving 13 bases between them. Germline assignment: CDR1 SNHLY and CDR2 FYNNEI. This CDR3 is CASSAAGPSNQPQHF. In nucleotides, the CDR3 is TGTGCCAGCAGCGCAGCGGGTCCCAGCAATCAGCCCCAGCATTTT.

The V gene is TRBV5-4, the J gene TRBJ2-3; no firm D call. Trimming took off 1 base at V and 2 bases at J, with 2 bases between the two ends. There are 12 residues in the CDR3. In germline, CDR1 is SGHNT, CDR2 YYREEE (reference sequence). The DNA of the CDR3 is TGTGCCAGCAGCTTGTCCACAGATACGCAGTATTTT. Amino acid sequence: CASSLSTDTQYF.

V and J are TRBV30 and TRBJ2-1; D is perhaps TRBD1 (6 bases). There are 12 residues in the CDR3. Germline V CDR1 and CDR2: GTSNPN, SVGIG (reference sequence). V was clipped by 2 bases and J by 6 bases, with 8 bases between them. The CDR3 is CAWSSTGNEQFF. The DNA of the CDR3 is TGTGCCTGGAGTTCGACAGGCAATGAGCAGTTCTTC.

V and J are TRBV10-3 and TRBJ1-2; D ambiguous. Trimming took 6 bases from V and 3 from J, leaving 14 bases between them. The CDR3 is made up of 14 amino acids. Germline CDR1 reads ENHRY; CDR2 reads SYGVKD. The DNA for the CDR3 is TGTGCCATCAGCCCTAATATCGGAGACTATGGCTACACCTTC. This encodes CAISPNIGDYGYTF.

The chain carries TRBV30 and TRBJ1-2; 7 bases agree with TRBD1. The CDR3 loop spans 15 amino acids. The germline CDR1 and CDR2 sequences are GTSNPN and SVGIG (reference sequence). V lost 5 bases and J lost 2; bases outside the gene matches: 11. The CDR3 spells CAWVERGPANYGYTF. The CDR3 bases are TGTGCCTGGGTGGAGAGGGGGCCGGCGAACTATGGCTACACCTTC.

The chain combines TRBV6-1 with TRBJ1-2, with 8 bases fitting TRBD1. V lost 4 bases, J lost 0 bases, and 10 bases stayed unmatched. Germline values: CDR1 MNHNS, CDR2 SASEGT. The CDR3 runs to 17 residues. The CDR3 spells CASSGGTGALANYGYTF. CDR3 bases: TGTGCCAGCAGTGGGGGGACAGGCGCGTTAGCTAACTATGGCTACACCTTC.

The CDR3 loop reads CASSPPEGYYTEAFF. The CDR3 DNA reads as TGTGCCAGCTCACCACCGGAAGGCTACTACACTGAAGCTTTCTTT. The V gene is TRBV18, the J gene TRBJ1-1, with D uncertain. Germline V lookup: CDR1 KGHSH, CDR2 LQKENI. The V and J ends lost 0 bases and 3 bases respectively, with 11 bases between them. The CDR3 runs to 15 residues.

The chain recombines TRBV21-1 with TRBJ2-5; the table gives TRBD2 as D, unverified against the DNA. TRBV21-1 is labeled a pseudogene. The CDR3 totals 19 residues. Written as DNA, the CDR3 is TGTGCCAGCAGCAAAGAAAGGCGCTCGGGGACTAGCGGAGAAGAGACCCAGTACTTC. Protein: CASSKERRSGTSGEETQYF.

The DNA of the CDR3 is TGTGCCAGCCGGTTAGGCACAGATACGCAGTATTTT. Amino acids: CASRLGTDTQYF. The chain is built from TRBV7-9 and TRBJ2-3; unclear D gene. The CDR3 consists of 12 residues. CDR1 is SEHNR, CDR2 FQNEAQ, per germline (reference sequence). V was pared by 8 bases and J by 1 base, with 7 bases between.

The chain has TRBV7-8 and TRBJ1-6; 12 bases are shared with TRBD1. This CDR3 is 16 amino acids long. Germline V gene lookup returns CDR1 SGHVS and CDR2 FQNEAQ. Trimming at V came to 5 bases and at J to 9 bases, leaving 8 bases not matched to a gene. Here the CDR3 reads CASSQRDRGRSSPLHF. CDR3 bases: TGTGCCAGCAGCCAACGGGACAGGGGGCGTTCTTCACCCCTCCACTTT.

The chain couples TRBV7-2 to TRBJ1-6; unclear D gene. Trimming removed 3 bases at V and 10 bases at J, with 16 bases between. This CDR3 contains 15 residues. In germline, CDR1 is SGHTA, CDR2 FQGNSA. The CDR3 DNA sequence: TGTGCCAGCAGCTTGGGAAGGGAATTGGGGTCACCCCTCCACTTT. Amino acids: CASSLGRELGSPLHF.

V gene TRBV19 combines with J gene TRBJ2-5; 7 bases align to TRBD2. The V and J ends lost 5 bases and 2 bases, in that order; junction bases with no gene match: 8. Germline V gene lookup returns CDR1 LNHDA and CDR2 SQIVND (reference sequence). The CDR3 is 15 residues long. As DNA, the CDR3 is TGTGCCAGTAGTTCCCGGGGGGACCCACAAGAGACCCAGTACTTC. This encodes CASSSRGDPQETQYF. Variable domain in full (rest from reference TRBV19 and TRBJ2-5): DGGITQSPKYLFRKEGQNVTLSCEQNLNHDAMYWYRQDPGQGLRLIYYSQIVNDFQKGDIAEGYSVSREKKESFPLTVTSAQKNPTAFYLCASSSRGDPQETQYFGPGTRLLVL.

The chain combines TRBV9 with TRBJ2-2; D is uncertain. The CDR3 is 14 amino acids. Germline V gene lookup returns CDR1 SGDLS and CDR2 YYNGEE. Trimming left V 3 bases short and J 0 bases short, with 6 bases between. CDR3 residues: CASSAGANTGELFF. The CDR3 nucleotides are TGTGCCAGCAGCGCGGGCGCGAACACCGGGGAGCTGTTTTTT.

This clone was recorded once. The rearrangement uses TRBV3-1 (or the pseudogene TRBV3-2) and TRBJ2-1; no reliable D call. Between the trimmed V and J ends, which lost 1 base and 3 bases, there was a span of 4 bases. The germline V gene encodes CDR1 LGHDT and CDR2 YNNKEL (reference sequence). This CDR3 has 13 amino acids. CDR3 nucleotides: TGTGCCAGCAGCCAAGCCTACTACAATGAGCAGTTCTTC. Translated: CASSQAYYNEQFF.

The chain couples TRBV29-1 to TRBJ1-1; a possible D gene is TRBD1 (5 bases). CDR3 length: 13 residues. The germline V gene has CDR1 SQVTM and CDR2 ANQGSEA. With 3 bases removed from V and 0 bases from J, the gap between germline ends came to 8 bases. CDR3 loop: CSVDRGLNTEAFF. CDR3 bases: TGCAGCGTTGATAGGGGTCTGAACACTGAAGCTTTCTTT.

This chain connects TRBV7-9 to TRBJ2-3; D remains ambiguous. This CDR3 spans 13 amino acids. Germline V gene lookup returns CDR1 SEHNR and CDR2 FQNEAQ (reference sequence). V lost 4 bases and J lost 6, with 11 bases in between. The CDR3 spells CASSSPSRDTQYF. CDR3 bases: TGTGCCAGCAGCTCACCATCCCGTGATACGCAGTATTTT.

This clone was detected once. CDR3 residues: CASSVGIKYEQYF. The CDR3 nucleotides are TGTGCCAGCAGTGTAGGGATCAAATACGAGCAGTACTTC. The V gene is TRBV27, the J gene TRBJ2-7; unclear D gene. The CDR3 is 13 residues long. Looked up from germline, CDR1 is MNHEY and CDR2 is SMNVEV (reference sequence). The V end was cut by 5 bases, the J end by 4 bases, with 12 bases between.

The chain links TRBV5-6 to TRBJ1-2, with D unresolved. The CDR3 covers 16 residues. V was pared by 0 bases and J by 6 bases, with 18 bases between. Germline CDR1 is SGHDT and CDR2 is YYEEEE. The CDR3 nucleotides read TGTGCCAGCAGCTTGGCCACTAAGGGATCGCGGGATGGCTACACCTTC. Its protein is CASSLATKGSRDGYTF.

This clone was detected only a few times. This chain connects TRBV18 to TRBJ2-7; 11 positions match TRBD2. V shed 6 bases, J shed 4 bases, and the junction held 8 bases outside the gene matches. Germline CDR1 and CDR2: KGHSH and LQKENI. This CDR3 is 15 amino acids long. CDR3 amino acids: CASSPLAGGLYEQYF. The CDR3 nucleotides are TGTGCCAGCTCCCCTCTAGCGGGAGGTCTTTACGAGCAGTACTTC.

The genes are TRBV7-8 and TRBJ1-1; D possibly corresponds to TRBD1 (5 bases). This CDR3 region has 13 residues. Trimming removed 5 bases from V and 3 bases from J, with 10 bases in between. The germline CDR1 and CDR2 sequences are SGHVS and FQNEAQ. In DNA form, the CDR3 reads TGTGCCAGCAGCCTCGGGGGGGACACTGAAGCTTTCTTT. This codes for CASSLGGDTEAFF. The variable domain in full, completed from reference TRBV7-8 and TRBJ1-1, reads GAGVSQSPRYKVAKRGQDVALRCDPISGHVSLFWYQQALGQGPEFLTYFQNEAQLDKSGLPSDRFFAERPEGSVSTLKIQRTQQEDSAVYLCASSLGGDTEAFFGQGTRLTVV.

V and J are TRBV19 and TRBJ1-4; no clear D. CDR3 length: 14 amino acids. The V end was cut by 7 bases, the J end by 5 bases, with 14 bases between. Looked up from germline, CDR1 is LNHDA and CDR2 is SQIVND (reference sequence). CDR3 nucleotides: TGTGCCAGTACAAATCCGGGCCACAATGAAAAACTGTTTTTT. It is translated as CASTNPGHNEKLFF.

This clone was seen a few times. The gene calls are TRBV3-1 (or the pseudogene TRBV3-2) and TRBJ1-6; maybe TRBD1 (6 bases). The CDR3 contains 14 residues. Germline V gene lookup returns CDR1 LGHDT and CDR2 YNNKEL (reference sequence). V shed 2 bases and J shed 7 bases, with 9 bases lying between them. The CDR3 DNA reads as TGTGCCAGCAGCCAACAGGGGAGCAATTCACCCCTCCACTTT. Its translation: CASSQQGSNSPLHF.

The CDR3 sequence: CASSTGGRGMAQYF. The CDR3 nucleotides are TGTGCCAGTAGTACAGGGGGCCGGGGGATGGCCCAGTACTTC. The chain couples TRBV19 to TRBJ2-5; TRBD1 matches 8 bases. The junction had 10 bases not matched to a gene; V was cut back by 4 bases and J by 9 bases. The germline V gene encodes CDR1 LNHDA and CDR2 SQIVND (reference sequence). This CDR3 has 14 residues.

The chain links TRBV7-8 to TRBJ1-2; TRBD1 might be the D (6 bases). The length of the CDR3 is 15 residues. Germline values: CDR1 SGHVS, CDR2 FQNEAQ. V was shortened by 0 bases and J by 5 bases, with 13 bases between the two germline ends. The chain's CDR3 is CASSLAEAGTYGYTF. The CDR3 bases are TGTGCCAGCAGCTTAGCCGAGGCAGGGACATATGGCTACACCTTC.

This clone was seen just once. The chain has TRBV19 and TRBJ1-4, with D uncertain. The germline CDR1 and CDR2 sequences are LNHDA and SQIVND (reference sequence). Trimming took off 3 bases at V and 7 bases at J, with 6 bases between the two ends. The CDR3 has 12 residues. The CDR3 loop reads CASSIGSEKLFF. The CDR3 DNA reads TGTGCCAGTAGTATTGGCAGTGAAAAACTGTTTTTT. The variable domain in full, with the rest retrieved from reference TRBV19 and TRBJ1-4, is DGGITQSPKYLFRKEGQNVTLSCEQNLNHDAMYWYRQDPGQGLRLIYYSQIVNDFQKGDIAEGYSVSREKKESFPLTVTSAQKNPTAFYLCASSIGSEKLFFGSGTQLSVL.

V is TRBV7-6 and J is TRBJ2-7; D might be TRBD1 (6 bases). V dropped 8 bases and J dropped 6 bases, with 11 bases sitting between them. This CDR3 is 11 amino acids long. Germline-derived CDR1 and CDR2 are SGHVS and FNYEAQ. This CDR3 reads CASREGGEQYF. The CDR3, as DNA: TGTGCCAGCCGAGAAGGGGGCGAGCAGTACTTC.

The V gene is TRBV30, the J gene TRBJ1-1; D gene ambiguous. From germline, CDR1 is GTSNPN and CDR2 SVGIG (reference sequence). The V end lost 5 bases, the J end lost 3 bases, and 22 bases lay between the germline ends. The CDR3 contains 16 residues. The CDR3 here is CAWQPTEHAGDTEAFF. The CDR3 DNA reads TGTGCCTGGCAGCCCACAGAGCACGCTGGGGACACTGAAGCTTTCTTT.

This clone was detected once. The chain carries TRBV3-1 (or the pseudogene TRBV3-2) and TRBJ1-2; D unresolved. The CDR3 runs to 14 residues. Germline CDR1 reads LGHDT; CDR2 reads YNNKEL (reference sequence). V lost 0 bases and J 8 bases, leaving 13 bases between the germline ends. CDR3 region: CASSQDQTGGGYTF. In nucleotides, the CDR3 is TGTGCCAGCAGCCAAGACCAGACCGGCGGGGGCTACACCTTC.